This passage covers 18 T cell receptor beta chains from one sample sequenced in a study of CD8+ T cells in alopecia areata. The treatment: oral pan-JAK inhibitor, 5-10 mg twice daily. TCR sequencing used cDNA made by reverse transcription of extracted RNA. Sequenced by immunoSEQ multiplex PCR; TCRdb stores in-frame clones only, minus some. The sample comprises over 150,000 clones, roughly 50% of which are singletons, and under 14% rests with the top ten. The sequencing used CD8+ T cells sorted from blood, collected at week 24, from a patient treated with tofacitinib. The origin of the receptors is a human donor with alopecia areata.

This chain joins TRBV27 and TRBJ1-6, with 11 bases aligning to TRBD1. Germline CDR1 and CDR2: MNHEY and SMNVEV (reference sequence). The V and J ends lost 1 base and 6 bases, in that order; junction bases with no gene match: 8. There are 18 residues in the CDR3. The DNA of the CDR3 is TGTGCCAGCAGTTTATACCCCTCCGGACAGGGGGCTAATTCACCCCTCCACTTT. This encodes CASSLYPSGQGANSPLHF.

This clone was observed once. For the CDR3, the DNA is TGTGCCAGCAGTTATTCCAACGAGGGGGCCAATGGCTACACCTTC. Translation: CASSYSNEGANGYTF. This sequence joins TRBV6-6 and TRBJ1-2; 7 bases are a match to TRBD1. Germline trimming cut 3 bases from V and 6 bases from J; bases unmatched to any gene: 10. The CDR3 spans 15 residues. The V gene's germline CDR1 is MNHNY and CDR2 SVGAGI (reference sequence).

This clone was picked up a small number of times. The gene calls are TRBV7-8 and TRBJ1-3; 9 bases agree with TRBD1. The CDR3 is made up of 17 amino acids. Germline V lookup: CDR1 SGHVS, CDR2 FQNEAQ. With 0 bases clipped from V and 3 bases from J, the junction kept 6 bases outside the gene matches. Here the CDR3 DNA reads TGTGCCAGCAGCTTAGCGGCGGGACAGGGATTTGGAAACACCATATATTTT. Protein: CASSLAAGQGFGNTIYF.

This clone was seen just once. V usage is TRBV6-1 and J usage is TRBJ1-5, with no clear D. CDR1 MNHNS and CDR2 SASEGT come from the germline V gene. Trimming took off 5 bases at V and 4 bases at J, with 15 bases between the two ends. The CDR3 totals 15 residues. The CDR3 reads CASSNHTYRNQPQHF. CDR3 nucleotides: TGTGCCAGCAGTAACCATACCTATAGGAATCAGCCCCAGCATTTT.

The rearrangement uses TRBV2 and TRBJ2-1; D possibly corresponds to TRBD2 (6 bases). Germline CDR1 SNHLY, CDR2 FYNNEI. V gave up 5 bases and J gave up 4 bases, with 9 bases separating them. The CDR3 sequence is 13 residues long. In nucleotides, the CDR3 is TGTGCCAGCAGTCGGGGGTTGTACAATGAGCAGTTCTTC. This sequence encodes CASSRGLYNEQFF.

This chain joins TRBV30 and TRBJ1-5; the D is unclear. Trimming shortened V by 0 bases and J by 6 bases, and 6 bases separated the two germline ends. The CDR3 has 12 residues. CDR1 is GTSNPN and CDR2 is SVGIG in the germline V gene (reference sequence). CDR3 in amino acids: CAWSVPGQPQHF. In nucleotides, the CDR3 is TGTGCCTGGAGTGTTCCGGGTCAGCCCCAGCATTTT.

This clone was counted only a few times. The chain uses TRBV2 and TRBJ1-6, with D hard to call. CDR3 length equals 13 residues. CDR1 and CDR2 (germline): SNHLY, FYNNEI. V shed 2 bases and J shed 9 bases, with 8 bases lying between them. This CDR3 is CASSESPGSPLHF. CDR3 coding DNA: TGTGCCAGCAGTGAAAGTCCGGGTTCACCCCTCCACTTT.

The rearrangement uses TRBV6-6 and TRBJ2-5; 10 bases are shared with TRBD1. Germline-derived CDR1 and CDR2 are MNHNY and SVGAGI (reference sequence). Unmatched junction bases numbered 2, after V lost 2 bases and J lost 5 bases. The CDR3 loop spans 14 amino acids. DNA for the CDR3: TGTGCCAGCAGTTACGGGACAGGGGCCGAGACCCAGTACTTC. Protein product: CASSYGTGAETQYF.

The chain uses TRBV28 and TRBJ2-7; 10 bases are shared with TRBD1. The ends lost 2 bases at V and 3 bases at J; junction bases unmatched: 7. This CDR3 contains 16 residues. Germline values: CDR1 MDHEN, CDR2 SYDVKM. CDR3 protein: CASSLRLGQGNYEQYF. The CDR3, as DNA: TGTGCCAGCAGTTTAAGACTGGGACAGGGGAACTACGAGCAGTACTTC.

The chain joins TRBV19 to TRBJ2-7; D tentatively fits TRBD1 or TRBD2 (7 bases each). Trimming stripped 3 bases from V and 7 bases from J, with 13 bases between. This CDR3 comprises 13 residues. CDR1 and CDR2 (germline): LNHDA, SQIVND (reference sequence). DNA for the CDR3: TGTGCCAGTAGTATCAACAGGGGAGGGGAGCAGTACTTC. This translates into CASSINRGGEQYF.

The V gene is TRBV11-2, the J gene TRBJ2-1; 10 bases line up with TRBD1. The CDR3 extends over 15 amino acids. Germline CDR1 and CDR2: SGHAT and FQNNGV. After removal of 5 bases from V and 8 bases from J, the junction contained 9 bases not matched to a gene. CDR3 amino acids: CASSPGQGGWDEQFF. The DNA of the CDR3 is TGTGCCAGCAGCCCCGGACAGGGGGGCTGGGATGAGCAGTTCTTC.

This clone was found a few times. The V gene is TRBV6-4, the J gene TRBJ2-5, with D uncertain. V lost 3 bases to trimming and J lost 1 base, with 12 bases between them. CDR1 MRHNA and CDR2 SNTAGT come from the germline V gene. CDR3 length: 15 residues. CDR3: CASSEFGQPQETQYF. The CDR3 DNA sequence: TGTGCCAGCAGTGAATTTGGTCAACCCCAAGAGACCCAGTACTTC.

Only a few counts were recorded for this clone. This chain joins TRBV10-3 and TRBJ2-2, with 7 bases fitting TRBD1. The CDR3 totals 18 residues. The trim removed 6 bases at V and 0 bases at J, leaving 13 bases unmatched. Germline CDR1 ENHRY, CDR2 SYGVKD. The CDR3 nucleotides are TGTGCCATCAGGGACCCTGACAGGGATCCTACGAACACCGGGGAGCTGTTTTTT. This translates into CAIRDPDRDPTNTGELFF.

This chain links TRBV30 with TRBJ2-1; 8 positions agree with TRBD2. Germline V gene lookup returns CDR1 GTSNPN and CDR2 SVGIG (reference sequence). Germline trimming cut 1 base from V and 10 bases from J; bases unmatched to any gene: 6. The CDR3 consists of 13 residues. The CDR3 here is CAWSAAGVWEQFF. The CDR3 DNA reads TGTGCCTGGAGTGCAGCGGGGGTATGGGAGCAGTTCTTC.

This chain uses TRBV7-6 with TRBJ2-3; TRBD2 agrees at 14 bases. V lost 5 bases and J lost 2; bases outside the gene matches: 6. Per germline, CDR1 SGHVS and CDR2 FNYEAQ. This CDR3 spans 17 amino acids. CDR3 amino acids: CASSPRTSGGITDTQYF. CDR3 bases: TGTGCCAGCAGCCCCAGGACTAGCGGGGGGATCACAGATACGCAGTATTTT.

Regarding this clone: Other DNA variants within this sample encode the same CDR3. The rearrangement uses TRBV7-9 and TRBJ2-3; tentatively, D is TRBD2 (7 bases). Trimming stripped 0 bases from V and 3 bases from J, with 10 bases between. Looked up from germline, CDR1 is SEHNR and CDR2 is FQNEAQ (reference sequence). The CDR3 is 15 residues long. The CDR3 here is CASSLAGGPTDTQYF. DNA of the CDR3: TGTGCCAGCAGCTTAGCGGGGGGGCCTACAGATACGCAGTATTTT.

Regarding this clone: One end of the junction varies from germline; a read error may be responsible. CDR3 region: CASSLGGGSYEQYF. The CDR3 coding sequence is TGTGCCAGCAGTTTGGGCGGGGGCTCCTACGAGCAGTACTTC. V gene TRBV5-6 combines with J gene TRBJ2-7, with 7 bases that match TRBD2. The CDR3 totals 14 residues. Germline CDR1 SGHDT, CDR2 YYEEEE.

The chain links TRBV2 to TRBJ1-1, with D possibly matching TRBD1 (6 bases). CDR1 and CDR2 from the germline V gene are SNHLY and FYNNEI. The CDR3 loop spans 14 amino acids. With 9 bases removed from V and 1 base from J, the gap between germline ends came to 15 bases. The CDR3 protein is CARGGRGSNTEAFF. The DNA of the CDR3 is TGTGCCAGAGGGGGTAGAGGGTCGAACACTGAAGCTTTCTTT.